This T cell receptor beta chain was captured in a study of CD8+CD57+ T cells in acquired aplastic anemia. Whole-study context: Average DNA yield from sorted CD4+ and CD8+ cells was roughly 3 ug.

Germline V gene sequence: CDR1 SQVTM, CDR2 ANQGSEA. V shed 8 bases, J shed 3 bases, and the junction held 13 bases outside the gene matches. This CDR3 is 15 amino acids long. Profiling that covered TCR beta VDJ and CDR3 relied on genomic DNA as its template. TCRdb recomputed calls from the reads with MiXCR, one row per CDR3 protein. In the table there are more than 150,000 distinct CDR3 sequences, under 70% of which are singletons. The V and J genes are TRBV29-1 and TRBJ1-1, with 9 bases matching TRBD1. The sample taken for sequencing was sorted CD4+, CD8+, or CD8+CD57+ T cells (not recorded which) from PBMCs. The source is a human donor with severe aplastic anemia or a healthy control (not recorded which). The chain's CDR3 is CSSGIQGAMDTEAFF. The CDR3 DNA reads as TGCAGCAGTGGCATACAGGGGGCGATGGACACTGAAGCTTTCTTT. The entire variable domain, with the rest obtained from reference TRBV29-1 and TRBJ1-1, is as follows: SAVISQKPSRDICQRGTSLTIQCQVDSQVTMMFWYRQQPGQSLTLIATANQGSEATYESGFVIDKFPISRPNLTFSTLTVSNMSPEDSSIYLCSSGIQGAMDTEAFFGQGTRLTVV.